Here is one TCR beta chain with its context. TCRdb's table, derived via immunoSEQ multiplex PCR, lists solely in-frame clones and lacks some. The sample includes more than 60,000 clones, roughly 87% seen only once; the top ten take 0.66%. The sample originates from a study of OX40 agonist ivuxolimab in advanced cancers. The overall study: In this cohort, patients received ivuxolimab, an agonistic anti-OX40 (CD134) antibody. The study enrolled dose-escalation patients with hepatocellular carcinoma, melanoma, renal cell or head and neck cancer.

The sample in question was CD4+ or CD8+ T cells sorted from blood, obtained in a trial of the OX40 agonist ivuxolimab. This sequence originates from an adult with an advanced solid tumor such as melanoma, head and neck, liver or kidney cancer.

The CDR3 protein is CAISVPAGLPLSSYNEQFF. CDR3 bases: TGTGCCATCAGTGTCCCAGCGGGGTTACCGTTGAGCTCCTACAATGAGCAGTTCTTC. The J gene is TRBJ2-1, the V gene TRBV10-3; TRBD2 agrees at 7 bases. The V segment lost 4 bases and the J segment 0 bases; nucleotides outside the gene matches: 15. The germline gives CDR1 ENHRY, CDR2 SYGVKD. The CDR3 sequence is 19 residues long.